The 11 T cell receptor beta chains given below trace back to one sample, sequenced in a study of blood T cell repertoires in COVID-19. TCRdb's table, derived via immunoSEQ multiplex PCR, lists solely in-frame clones and lacks some. This sample has under 100,000 clones; about four fifths occur once, and the top ten carry around 12%. Sequencing was done on a sample of peripheral blood. The receptors were gathered from a woman between 40 and 55 years old with active or convalescent COVID-19.

J is TRBJ2-5 and V is TRBV29-1; D possibly corresponds to TRBD1 (6 bases). The CDR3 loop spans 13 amino acids. Trimming took off 4 bases at V and 3 bases at J, with 12 bases between the two ends. CDR1 is SQVTM, CDR2 ANQGSEA, per germline. CDR3 loop: CSVGGQIKETQYF. Written as DNA, the CDR3 is TGCAGCGTTGGAGGACAGATTAAAGAGACCCAGTACTTC.

The chain combines TRBV5-1 with TRBJ1-2; no reliable D call. Looked up from germline, CDR1 is SGHRS and CDR2 is YFSETQ. V shed 1 base and J shed 5 bases, with 12 bases lying between them. The CDR3 has 14 amino acids. The CDR3 sequence: CASSLSDVRYGYTF. In DNA form, the CDR3 reads TGCGCCAGCAGCTTGTCCGATGTTAGATATGGCTACACCTTC.

Comments on this clone: Different DNA sequences within this sample yield the same CDR3. In DNA form, the CDR3 reads TGCGCCAGCAGCCAAGAACTAGCGGGAGGACCCTACGAGCAGTACTTC. It codes for CASSQELAGGPYEQYF. This chain links TRBV4-3 with TRBJ2-7; 12 bases are a match to TRBD2. This CDR3 has 16 residues. In germline, CDR1 is LGHNA, CDR2 YSLEER. J gave up 2 bases and V 0 bases, and 2 bases lay outside the gene matches.

The chain uses TRBV6-6 and TRBJ1-2; unclear D gene. The CDR3 sequence is 10 residues long. The V and J ends lost 6 bases and 5 bases respectively, with 4 bases between them. Germline V gene sequence: CDR1 MNHNY, CDR2 SVGAGI (reference sequence). In nucleotides, the CDR3 is TGTGCCAGCAGCCAATATGGCTACACCTTC. The encoded protein is CASSQYGYTF.

The V call is TRBV5-1, the J call TRBJ1-1, with D hard to call. V gave up 5 bases and J gave up 1 base, with 9 bases separating them. There are 13 residues in the CDR3. The germline CDR1 and CDR2 sequences are SGHRS and YFSETQ. The CDR3 nucleotides read TGCGCCAGCAGGCAGGCGGGGAACACTGAAGCTTTCTTT. Encoded protein: CASRQAGNTEAFF.

V and J are TRBV27 and TRBJ2-2; D is unclear. The V gene's germline CDR1 is MNHEY and CDR2 SMNVEV (reference sequence). The germline V and J ends were trimmed by 6 bases and 6 bases, with 11 bases remaining between them. The length of the CDR3 is 13 residues. CDR3 loop: CASSHLGSGELFF. The CDR3 DNA reads as TGTGCCAGCAGCCACCTAGGATCCGGGGAGCTGTTTTTT.

This sequence joins TRBV10-3 and TRBJ1-2; 12 positions match TRBD1. V shed 3 bases, J shed 7 bases, and the junction held 9 bases outside the gene matches. The CDR3 contains 16 residues. Germline CDR1 and CDR2: ENHRY and SYGVKD. The DNA for the CDR3 is TGTGCCATCAGTGATTCGCCGGGACAGGGGGCGGCTGGCTACACCTTC. Translation: CAISDSPGQGAAGYTF.

This clone occurred a few times. The genes are TRBV11-1 and TRBJ2-7, with TRBD1 matching over 8 bases. Germline V lookup: CDR1 SGHAT, CDR2 FQDESV (reference sequence). With V trimmed by 2 bases and J by 2 bases, 5 bases remained unmatched. This CDR3 has 15 residues. In DNA, the CDR3 is TGTGCCAGCAGCTTATCCGGGACAGGAGCCTACGAGCAGTACTTC. Its translation is CASSLSGTGAYEQYF.

The chain couples TRBV25-1 to TRBJ2-1, with 14 bases fitting TRBD2. The CDR3 extends over 16 amino acids. The J segment lost 8 bases and the V segment lost 4 bases, leaving 7 bases of the junction unmatched. Germline loops: CDR1 MGHDK, CDR2 SYGVNS. The CDR3 nucleotides read TGTGCCAGCAGTGCGCCGGGACTAGCGGGAGTGTATGAGCAGTTCTTC. Residues: CASSAPGLAGVYEQFF.

The V gene is TRBV28, the J gene TRBJ2-7; a possible D gene is TRBD2 (6 bases). Germline assignment: CDR1 MDHEN and CDR2 SYDVKM. The V gene lost 2 bases and the J gene lost 5 bases, with 16 bases spanning the gap. The CDR3 is made up of 15 amino acids. CDR3 coding DNA: TGTGCCAGCAGTTTACCGGGGGATGGGACGGACGAGCAGTACTTC. Residues: CASSLPGDGTDEQYF.

This clone was counted only a few times. This chain joins TRBV19 and TRBJ2-1; 9 bases line up with TRBD1. Germline V gene sequence: CDR1 LNHDA, CDR2 SQIVND (reference sequence). This CDR3 has 13 residues. Trimming at V came to 7 bases and at J to 9 bases, leaving 7 bases not matched to a gene. The CDR3 DNA reads as TGTGCCAGTAAGCGGGACAGGGTGGGTGAGCAGTTCTTC. Its protein product is CASKRDRVGEQFF. The full variable domain, rest sourced from reference TRBV19 and TRBJ2-1, is DGGITQSPKYLFRKEGQNVTLSCEQNLNHDAMYWYRQDPGQGLRLIYYSQIVNDFQKGDIAEGYSVSREKKESFPLTVTSAQKNPTAFYLCASKRDRVGEQFFGPGTRLTVL.